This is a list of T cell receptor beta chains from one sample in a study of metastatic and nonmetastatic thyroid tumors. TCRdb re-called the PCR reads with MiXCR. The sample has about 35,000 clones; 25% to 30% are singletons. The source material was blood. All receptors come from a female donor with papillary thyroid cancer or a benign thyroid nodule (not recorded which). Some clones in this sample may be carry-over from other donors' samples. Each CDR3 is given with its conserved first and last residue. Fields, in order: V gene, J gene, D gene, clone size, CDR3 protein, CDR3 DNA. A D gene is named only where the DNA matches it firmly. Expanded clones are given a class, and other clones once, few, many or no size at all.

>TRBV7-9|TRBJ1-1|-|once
CASSFSGRLEAFF
TGTGCCAGCAGCTTTTCGGGCAGGCTTGAAGCTTTCTTT
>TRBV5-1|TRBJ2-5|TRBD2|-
CASREGTSGGAGETQYF
TGCGCCAGCCGCGAGGGGACTAGCGGGGGGGCCGGTGAGACCCAGTACTTC
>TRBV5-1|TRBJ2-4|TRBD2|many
CASSLDAVPTSVIQYF
TGCGCCAGCAGCTTGGATGCGGTCCCCACTAGCGTCATTCAGTACTTC
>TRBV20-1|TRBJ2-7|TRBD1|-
CSARGGQGEGSYEQYF
TGCAGTGCTAGAGGTGGACAGGGTGAAGGTTCCTACGAGCAGTACTTC
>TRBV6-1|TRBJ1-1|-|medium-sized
CASSTWALNTEAFF
TGTGCCAGCAGTACATGGGCCCTGAACACTGAAGCTTTCTTT
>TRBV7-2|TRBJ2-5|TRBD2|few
CASSPLAGRETQYF
TGTGCCAGCAGCCCTCTAGCGGGGAGAGAGACCCAGTACTTC
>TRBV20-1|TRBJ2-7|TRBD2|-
CSARGRTSGGDGETHYF
TGCAGTGCTAGAGGAAGGACTAGCGGTGGGGATGGGGAGACCCATTACTTC
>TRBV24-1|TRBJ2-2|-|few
CATSYSTGQNTGELFF
TGTGCCACCAGTTACAGTACAGGACAGAACACCGGGGAGCTGTTTTTT
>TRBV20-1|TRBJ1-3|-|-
CSARDRRGSGNTIYF
TGCAGTGCTAGAGATAGGCGAGGGTCTGGAAACACCATATATTTT
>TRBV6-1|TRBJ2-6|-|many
CAFSKTGITGANVLTF
TGTGCCTTTTCCAAAACGGGGATAACCGGGGCCAACGTCCTGACTTTC
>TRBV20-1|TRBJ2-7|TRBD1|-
CSANDRVAHEQYF
TGCAGTGCTAATGACAGGGTGGCCCACGAGCAGTACTTC
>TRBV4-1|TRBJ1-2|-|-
CASSPTRGESRGYTF
TGCGCCAGCAGCCCCACACGGGGAGAAAGTCGTGGCTACACCTTC
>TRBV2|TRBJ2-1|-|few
CASKVGSSYNEQFF
TGTGCCAGCAAGGTGGGGAGCTCCTACAATGAGCAGTTCTTC
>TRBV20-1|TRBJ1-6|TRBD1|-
CSAREPGTGSSPLHF
TGCAGTGCTAGAGAGCCCGGGACAGGGAGTTCACCCCTCCACTTT
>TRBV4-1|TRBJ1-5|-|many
CASSQGGGQPQHF
TGCGCCAGCAGCCAGGGGGGAGGACAGCCCCAGCATTTT
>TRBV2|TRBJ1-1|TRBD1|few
CAGSVQGQANTEAFF
TGTGCCGGCAGTGTCCAGGGACAGGCCAACACTGAAGCTTTCTTT
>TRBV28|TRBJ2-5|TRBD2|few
CASSNIGGRTRETQYF
TGTGCCAGCAGTAACATCGGGGGGAGAACGAGGGAGACCCAGTACTTC
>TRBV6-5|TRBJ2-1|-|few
CASRNTLGGGANEQFF
TGTGCCAGCAGAAATACCTTAGGGGGAGGGGCGAATGAGCAGTTCTTC
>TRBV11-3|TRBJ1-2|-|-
CASPAWDPPISVWYTF
TGTGCCAGCCCCGCTTGGGATCCTCCTATCTCGGTCTGGTACACCTTC
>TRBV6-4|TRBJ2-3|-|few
CASSLGGEDTQYF
TGTGCCAGCAGCTTAGGGGGTGAAGATACGCAGTATTTT
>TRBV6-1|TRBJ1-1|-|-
CASRPSGTSLRTEAFF
TGTGCCAGCAGGCCCTCCGGGACCAGTCTCCGCACTGAAGCTTTCTTT
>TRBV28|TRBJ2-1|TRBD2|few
CASSSNIAGIYNEQFF
TGTGCCAGCAGTTCCAACATAGCGGGAATCTACAATGAGCAGTTCTTC
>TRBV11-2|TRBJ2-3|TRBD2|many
CASSLGLSGRAGSDTQYF
TGTGCCAGCAGCTTAGGTCTTAGCGGGAGGGCCGGGTCAGATACGCAGTATTTT
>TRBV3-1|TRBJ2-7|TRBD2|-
CASSQDWSGGPYEQYF
TGTGCCAGCAGCCAAGATTGGTCGGGAGGGCCTTACGAGCAGTACTTC
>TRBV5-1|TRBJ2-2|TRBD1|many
CASSLEAGGWFAGELFF
TGCGCCAGCAGCTTGGAGGCAGGGGGCTGGTTCGCCGGGGAGCTGTTTTTT